The TCR beta chain under discussion was sequenced for a study of blood T cell repertoires in COVID-19. Across the study: From the United States, Italy and Spain came samples of acute and convalescent COVID-19. From T cells, B-cell-depleted T cells, or PBMCs came the material, which was cDNA or gDNA.

How the authors handled the data: How many nucleated cells were present was estimated from reference gene primer amplification. The repertoire was sequenced with immunoSEQ multiplex PCR; TCRdb's copy has only in-frame clones and lacks some. V and J calls and clone size are given by that table; D and trimming were obtained from the DNA. The sample records under 100,000 clones, around 90% being singletons. Trimming shortened V by 4 bases and J by 2 bases, and 10 bases separated the two germline ends. The CDR3 is 14 amino acids. The germline CDR1 and CDR2 sequences are SSHAT and FNYEAQ (reference sequence).

The TCR was taken from a man aged 40-49 years with acute or convalescent COVID-19. The chain employs TRBV7-7 and TRBJ2-3, with D possibly being TRBD2 (5 bases). The sample taken for sequencing was peripheral blood. DNA of the CDR3: TGTGCCAGCAGCTCCGGACTGGCCACAGATACGCAGTATTTT. Protein product: CASSSGLATDTQYF.